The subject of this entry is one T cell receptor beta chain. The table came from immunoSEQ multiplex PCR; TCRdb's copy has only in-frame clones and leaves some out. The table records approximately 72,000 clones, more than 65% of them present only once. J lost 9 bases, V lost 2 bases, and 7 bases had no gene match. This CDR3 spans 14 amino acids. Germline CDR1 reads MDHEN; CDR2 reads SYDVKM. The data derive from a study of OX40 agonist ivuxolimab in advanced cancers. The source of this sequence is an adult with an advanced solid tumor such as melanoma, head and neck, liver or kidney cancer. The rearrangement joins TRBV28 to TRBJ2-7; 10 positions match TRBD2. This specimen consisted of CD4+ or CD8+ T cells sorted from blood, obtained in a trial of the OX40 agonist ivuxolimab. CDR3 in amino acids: CASSLDLAGDLQYF. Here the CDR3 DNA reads TGTGCCAGCAGTTTAGACCTAGCGGGAGACTTGCAGTACTTC. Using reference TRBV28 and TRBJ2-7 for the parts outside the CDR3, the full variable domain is DVKVTQSSRYLVKRTGEKVFLECVQDMDHENMFWYRQDPGLGLRLIYFSYDVKMKEKGDIPEGYSVSREKKERFSLILESASTNQTSMYLCASSLDLAGDLQYFGPGTRLTVT.